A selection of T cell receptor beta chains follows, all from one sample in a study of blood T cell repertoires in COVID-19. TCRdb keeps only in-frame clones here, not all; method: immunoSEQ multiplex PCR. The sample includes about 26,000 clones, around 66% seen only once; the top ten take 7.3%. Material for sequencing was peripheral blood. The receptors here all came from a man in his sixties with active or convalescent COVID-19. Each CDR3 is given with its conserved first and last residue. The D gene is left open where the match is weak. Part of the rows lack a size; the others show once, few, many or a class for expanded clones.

CDR3nt: TGTGCCTGGAGTGTGACTGCCAATCAGCCCCAGCATTTT
CDR3aa: CAWSVTANQPQHF
len: 13
j_gene: TRBJ1-5
v_gene: TRBV30
abundance: medium-sized
d_gene: NA

CDR3nt: TGTGCCAGCAGGATGATCGGGACTAGCGGCAATGAGCAGTTCTTC
CDR3aa: CASRMIGTSGNEQFF
len: 15
j_gene: TRBJ2-1
v_gene: TRBV2
abundance: NA
d_gene: TRBD2

CDR3nt: TGTGCCAGCAGCCCCCCGGTCGGGGGAGGGGACACCGGGGAGCTGTTTTTT
CDR3aa: CASSPPVGGGDTGELFF
len: 17
j_gene: TRBJ2-2
v_gene: TRBV5-8
abundance: NA
d_gene: TRBD2

CDR3nt: TGTGCCAGCAGCGAACAAGGAGTCATGGCTGGAAACACCATATATTTT
CDR3aa: CASSEQGVMAGNTIYF
len: 16
j_gene: TRBJ1-3
v_gene: TRBV7-8
abundance: NA
d_gene: NA

CDR3nt: TGTGCCAGCAGGACAGCAGGGGTGAACACTGAAGCTTTCTTT
CDR3aa: CASRTAGVNTEAFF
len: 14
j_gene: TRBJ1-1
v_gene: TRBV6-5
abundance: once
d_gene: NA

CDR3nt: TGTGCCAGCAGCACCGGGACATTTTATCAGACTGAAGCTTTCTTT
CDR3aa: CASSTGTFYQTEAFF
len: 15
j_gene: TRBJ1-1
v_gene: TRBV5-6
abundance: NA
d_gene: NA

CDR3nt: TGTGCCAGCAGCTTTGGACAAATTGGGACCGGGGAGCTGTTTTTT
CDR3aa: CASSFGQIGTGELFF
len: 15
j_gene: TRBJ2-2
v_gene: TRBV7-8
abundance: NA
d_gene: NA

CDR3nt: TGTGCCACCAGTCTGGGTAATAGCGGGGCCGAGCAGTACTTC
CDR3aa: CATSLGNSGAEQYF
len: 14
j_gene: TRBJ2-7
v_gene: TRBV24-1
abundance: NA
d_gene: TRBD2

CDR3nt: TGTGCCAGCAGCCATACAGGGGTAAATAATTCACCCCTCCACTTT
CDR3aa: CASSHTGVNNSPLHF
len: 15
j_gene: TRBJ1-6
v_gene: TRBV5-6
abundance: NA
d_gene: TRBD1

CDR3nt: TGTGCCAGCAGCCAAGTACGGGACACGAACACCGGGGAGCTGTTTTTT
CDR3aa: CASSQVRDTNTGELFF
len: 16
j_gene: TRBJ2-2
v_gene: TRBV14
abundance: NA
d_gene: NA

CDR3nt: TGTGCCATCAGAGGGAGCTCCTACGAGCAGTACTTC
CDR3aa: CAIRGSSYEQYF
len: 12
j_gene: TRBJ2-7
v_gene: TRBV10-3
abundance: NA
d_gene: NA

CDR3nt: TGTGCCAGCACCCTAGATGGGACTAGCAGCTACGAGCAGTACTTC
CDR3aa: CASTLDGTSSYEQYF
len: 15
j_gene: TRBJ2-7
v_gene: TRBV6-1
abundance: few
d_gene: TRBD2

CDR3nt: TGTGCCAGCAGCAAAGGGACAGGGCTCTATAATTCACCCCTCCACTTT
CDR3aa: CASSKGTGLYNSPLHF
len: 16
j_gene: TRBJ1-6
v_gene: TRBV5-4
abundance: medium-sized
d_gene: TRBD1

CDR3nt: TGTGCCAGCAGTCAGGGCGGTGGCTACACCTTC
CDR3aa: CASSQGGGYTF
len: 11
j_gene: TRBJ1-2
v_gene: TRBV6-5
abundance: NA
d_gene: NA

CDR3nt: TGTGCCAGTAGTATAAGCGGCACCCTTAGCGGTGGAAACACCATATATTTT
CDR3aa: CASSISGTLSGGNTIYF
len: 17
j_gene: TRBJ1-3
v_gene: TRBV19
abundance: NA
d_gene: NA

CDR3nt: TGTGCCAGCAGCTCACAGGGGGCCGGCGAGCAGTACTTC
CDR3aa: CASSSQGAGEQYF
len: 13
j_gene: TRBJ2-7
v_gene: TRBV7-6
abundance: few
d_gene: TRBD1

CDR3nt: TGTGCCAGCAGCTTAACCGGGTTGGGGGCCGGAACTGAAGCTTTCTTT
CDR3aa: CASSLTGLGAGTEAFF
len: 16
j_gene: TRBJ1-1
v_gene: TRBV7-9
abundance: few
d_gene: NA

CDR3nt: TGTGCCACCGTTAACAGGTTTAACACTGAAGCTTTCTTT
CDR3aa: CATVNRFNTEAFF
len: 13
j_gene: TRBJ1-1
v_gene: TRBV10-3
abundance: NA
d_gene: NA

CDR3nt: TGTGCCAGCTCACCCCAAGGACAGAAACGCGAGCAGTACTTC
CDR3aa: CASSPQGQKREQYF
len: 14
j_gene: TRBJ2-7
v_gene: TRBV18
abundance: few
d_gene: NA

CDR3nt: TGTGCCAGCAGTGATTCTAGCGGGGGGGCAGATACGCAGTATTTT
CDR3aa: CASSDSSGGADTQYF
len: 15
j_gene: TRBJ2-3
v_gene: TRBV6-1
abundance: once
d_gene: TRBD2

CDR3nt: TGTACCAGCAGCTTAGATCGGGGTTGGGGCACTGAAGCTTTCTTT
CDR3aa: CTSSLDRGWGTEAFF
len: 15
j_gene: TRBJ1-1
v_gene: TRBV11-3
abundance: NA
d_gene: NA

CDR3nt: TGTGCCAGCAGTTACTTAAGACAGGGCGCTAACTATGGCTACACCTTC
CDR3aa: CASSYLRQGANYGYTF
len: 16
j_gene: TRBJ1-2
v_gene: TRBV6-5
abundance: NA
d_gene: TRBD1

CDR3nt: TGTGCCAGCAGTTTCTTAGGCCGGGGGGAGGACAATGAGCAGTTCTTC
CDR3aa: CASSFLGRGEDNEQFF
len: 16
j_gene: TRBJ2-1
v_gene: TRBV27
abundance: NA
d_gene: TRBD2

CDR3nt: TGTGCCAGCAGTTACTCGATTAGGACTAGCGGGCGCTCCTACAATGAGCAGTTCTTC
CDR3aa: CASSYSIRTSGRSYNEQFF
len: 19
j_gene: TRBJ2-1
v_gene: TRBV6-2/TRBV6-3
abundance: NA
d_gene: TRBD2

CDR3nt: TGCAGTGCTAGTTTGCGAATCTCCTACGAGCAGTACTTC
CDR3aa: CSASLRISYEQYF
len: 13
j_gene: TRBJ2-7
v_gene: TRBV20-1
abundance: NA
d_gene: NA

CDR3nt: TGTGCCAGTAGCCATCGGACAGGGCTTACCACTAACTATGGCTACACCTTC
CDR3aa: CASSHRTGLTTNYGYTF
len: 17
j_gene: TRBJ1-2
v_gene: TRBV19
abundance: medium-sized
d_gene: TRBD1

CDR3nt: TGTGCCAGCAGTTACCAACAGGGAATGGGTTCACCCCTCCACTTT
CDR3aa: CASSYQQGMGSPLHF
len: 15
j_gene: TRBJ1-6
v_gene: TRBV6-5
abundance: NA
d_gene: NA

CDR3nt: TGTGCCAGCAGCTTAGCCCCTAGCCCATACAGACAAGTTGGCTACACCTTC
CDR3aa: CASSLAPSPYRQVGYTF
len: 17
j_gene: TRBJ1-2
v_gene: TRBV7-8
abundance: NA
d_gene: NA

CDR3nt: TGTGCCAGTAGAAATCTACTACTAGGGACAGGCGTTTACAATCAGCCCCAGCATTTT
CDR3aa: CASRNLLLGTGVYNQPQHF
len: 19
j_gene: TRBJ1-5
v_gene: TRBV19
abundance: NA
d_gene: TRBD1

CDR3nt: TGTGCCAGCAGTTTTTATAGGAACACTGAAGCTTTCTTT
CDR3aa: CASSFYRNTEAFF
len: 13
j_gene: TRBJ1-1
v_gene: TRBV6-5
abundance: NA
d_gene: NA

CDR3nt: TGTGCCAGCAGCGCGGCGGGGGGGGTCTATGGCTACACCTTC
CDR3aa: CASSAAGGVYGYTF
len: 14
j_gene: TRBJ1-2
v_gene: TRBV9
abundance: few
d_gene: NA

CDR3nt: TGTGCCACCAGTGGACGGCCCGGACAGGAGGGACTAGCGGTCTCCTACAATGAGCAGTTCTTC
CDR3aa: CATSGRPGQEGLAVSYNEQFF
len: 21
j_gene: TRBJ2-1
v_gene: TRBV24-1
abundance: NA
d_gene: TRBD2

CDR3nt: TGCGCCAGCAGCTGGATGGGGGACTATAACTATGGCTACACCTTC
CDR3aa: CASSWMGDYNYGYTF
len: 15
j_gene: TRBJ1-2
v_gene: TRBV4-1
abundance: NA
d_gene: NA

CDR3nt: TGTGCCAGCTCACAAGATGGCAGGCCCAATCAGCCCCAGCATTTT
CDR3aa: CASSQDGRPNQPQHF
len: 15
j_gene: TRBJ1-5
v_gene: TRBV18
abundance: NA
d_gene: NA

CDR3nt: TGCGCCAGCAGCACCGGGGGGCAGGGGGCCTCAGATACGCAGTATTTT
CDR3aa: CASSTGGQGASDTQYF
len: 16
j_gene: TRBJ2-3
v_gene: TRBV5-1
abundance: few
d_gene: NA

CDR3nt: TGCAGTGCTAGTCCAGGGCTCCCTTCACCCCTCCACTTT
CDR3aa: CSASPGLPSPLHF
len: 13
j_gene: TRBJ1-6
v_gene: TRBV20-1
abundance: NA
d_gene: NA

CDR3nt: TGTGCCATCAGTGACGATCAGGGATATGGCTACACCTTC
CDR3aa: CAISDDQGYGYTF
len: 13
j_gene: TRBJ1-2
v_gene: TRBV10-3
abundance: NA
d_gene: NA

CDR3nt: TGTGCCAGTAGTGTCCGGGACAGAAGAACCGGGGAGCTGTTTTTT
CDR3aa: CASSVRDRRTGELFF
len: 15
j_gene: TRBJ2-2
v_gene: TRBV19
abundance: few
d_gene: TRBD1

CDR3nt: TGTGCCAGTAGTATGGGACAGGTCTCCTACGAGCAGTACTTC
CDR3aa: CASSMGQVSYEQYF
len: 14
j_gene: TRBJ2-7
v_gene: TRBV19
abundance: medium-sized
d_gene: TRBD1

CDR3nt: TGTGCCAGCAGTTACGCCCCTAGCGGGGGGTCCTACGAGCAGTACTTC
CDR3aa: CASSYAPSGGSYEQYF
len: 16
j_gene: TRBJ2-7
v_gene: TRBV6-5
abundance: few
d_gene: TRBD2

CDR3nt: TGCGCCAGCAGCTTGGATGGAACAGGGGTCGGTTCACCCCTCCACTTT
CDR3aa: CASSLDGTGVGSPLHF
len: 16
j_gene: TRBJ1-6
v_gene: TRBV5-1
abundance: NA
d_gene: TRBD1

CDR3nt: TGCGCCAGCAGCCAAGACGGGTGGGGACAGGGGAATCAGCCCCAGCATTTT
CDR3aa: CASSQDGWGQGNQPQHF
len: 17
j_gene: TRBJ1-5
v_gene: TRBV4-1
abundance: few
d_gene: TRBD1